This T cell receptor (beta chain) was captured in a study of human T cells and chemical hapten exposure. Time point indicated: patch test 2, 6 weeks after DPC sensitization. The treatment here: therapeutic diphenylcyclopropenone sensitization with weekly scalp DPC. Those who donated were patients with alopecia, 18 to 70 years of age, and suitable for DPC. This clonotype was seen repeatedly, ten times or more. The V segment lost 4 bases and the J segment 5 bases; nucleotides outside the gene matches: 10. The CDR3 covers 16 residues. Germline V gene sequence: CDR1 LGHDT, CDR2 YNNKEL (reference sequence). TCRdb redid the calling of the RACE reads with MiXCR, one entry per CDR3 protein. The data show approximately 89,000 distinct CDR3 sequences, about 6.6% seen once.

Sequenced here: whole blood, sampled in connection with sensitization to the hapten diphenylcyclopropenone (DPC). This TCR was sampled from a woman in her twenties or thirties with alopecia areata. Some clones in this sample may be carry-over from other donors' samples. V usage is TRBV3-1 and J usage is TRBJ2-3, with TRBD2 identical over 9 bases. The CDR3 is CASSPRRAGGQDTQYF. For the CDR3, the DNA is TGTGCCAGCAGCCCGCGGCGGGCGGGGGGGCAAGATACGCAGTATTTT.